The T cell receptor (beta chain) under discussion was sequenced for a study of blood T cell repertoires in COVID-19. Overall study context: Acute-phase and convalescent COVID-19 samples originated in the United States, Italy and Spain. The analysed material was cDNA or gDNA that came from T cells, B-cell-depleted T cells, or PBMCs.

Here immunoSEQ multiplex PCR was the method, and the copy in TCRdb shows in-frame clones only, minus some. The data show about 170,000 clones, 84% seen once. V lost 1 base to trimming and J lost 2 bases, with 17 bases between them. The CDR3 extends over 17 amino acids. The TCR sequence derives from a man aged 18-30 years with active or convalescent COVID-19. The chain links TRBV5-3 to TRBJ2-3; TRBD1 might be the D (6 bases). TRBV5-3 is an ORF for which the function is uncertain. Sequences were obtained from peripheral blood. CDR3 nucleotide sequence: TGTGCCAGAAGCTTGAAACTTGGGGACAAAACCACAGATACGCAGTATTTT. Amino acids: CARSLKLGDKTTDTQYF.